This T cell receptor (beta chain) was observed in a study of CD8 T cells in ankylosing spondylitis. TCRdb re-derived calls from the 5' RACE reads in MiXCR, one entry per CDR3 protein. The sample records some 38,000 distinct CDR3 sequences, approximately 10% being singletons. Study-wide results and limits: CD8+ by phenotype, disease-linked clones were relatively rare in peripheral blood. Apparently characteristic of ankylosing spondylitis blood was a TCR beta motif (about eight highly homologous variants).

This clonotype appeared many times. The antigen is not known. The CDR3 is 17 residues long. V lost 2 bases to trimming and J lost 0 bases; unmatched junction nucleotides: 8. The germline V gene has CDR1 DFQATT and CDR2 SNEGSKA (reference sequence). The chain recombines TRBV20-1 with TRBJ2-1; 9 bases are shared with TRBD2. Sequencing input: blood, either unsorted or a sorted T cell fraction (not recorded which). The origin of this receptor is a male donor with ankylosing spondylitis or in good health (not recorded which). CDR3: CSARWAGGRISYNEQFF. CDR3 coding DNA: TGCAGTGCTAGATGGGCGGGAGGGCGAATCTCCTACAATGAGCAGTTCTTC.